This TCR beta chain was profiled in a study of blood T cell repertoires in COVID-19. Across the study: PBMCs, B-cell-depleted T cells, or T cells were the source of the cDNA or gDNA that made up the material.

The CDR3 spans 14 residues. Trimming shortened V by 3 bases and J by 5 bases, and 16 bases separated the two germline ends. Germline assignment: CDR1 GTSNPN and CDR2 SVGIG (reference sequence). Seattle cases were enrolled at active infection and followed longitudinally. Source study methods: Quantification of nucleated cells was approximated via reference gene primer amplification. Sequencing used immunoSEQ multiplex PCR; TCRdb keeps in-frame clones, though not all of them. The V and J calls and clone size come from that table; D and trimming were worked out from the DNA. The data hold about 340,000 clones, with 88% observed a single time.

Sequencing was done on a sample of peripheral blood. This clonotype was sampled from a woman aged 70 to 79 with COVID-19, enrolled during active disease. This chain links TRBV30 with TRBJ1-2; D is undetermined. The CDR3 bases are TGTGCCTGGAGCCCGATCCAGGCCGGATATGGCTACACCTTC. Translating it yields CAWSPIQAGYGYTF.